This is a list of T cell receptor beta chains from one sample in a study. MiXCR was run by TCRdb on the 5' RACE reads, yielding one entry per CDR3 protein. The data show around 43,000 distinct CDR3 sequences, about 20% seen once. Sequencing was done on a sample of naive CD4+ T cells sorted from a lymph node. These TCRs come from a female donor with breast cancer. The CDR3 runs from the conserved cysteine through the conserved F or W.

TRBV11-2	TRBJ2-5	CASTMTGAEPGAQYF
TRBV7-3	TRBJ1-1	CASSLTQGLTEAFF
TRBV6-1	TRBJ1-4	CASRPGQGWEKLFF
TRBV5-1	TRBJ2-7	CASSLITGTSAYEQYF
TRBV5-1	TRBJ2-4	CASSPTGGGLAKNIQYF
TRBV27	TRBJ1-2	CASSFTGGGGYTF
TRBV7-8	TRBJ2-2	CASSQAPDTWNTGELFF
TRBV7-2	TRBJ1-5	CASSFERNQPQHF
TRBV7-9	TRBJ2-3	CASSLTTGAHTDTQYF
TRBV6-2/TRBV6-3	TRBJ1-1	CASRKVTLRREGTEAFF
TRBV7-2	TRBJ2-1	CASRAGLASHNEQFF
TRBV7-9	TRBJ1-1	CASSLGQEAFF
TRBV6-5	TRBJ1-6	CASSPIDIHNSPLHF
TRBV4-1	TRBJ1-5	CASSQDPLWRGVKAQHF
TRBV10-3	TRBJ2-7	CAISGQEPYERYF
TRBV7-9	TRBJ2-7	CASSLAGFYEQYF
TRBV5-1	TRBJ2-2	CASMTGLDTGELLF
TRBV9	TRBJ2-2	CASSSISGQNTGELFF
TRBV7-2	TRBJ2-4	CASSSTQIDIQYF
TRBV13	TRBJ1-6	CASSLNTYSYNSPLHF
TRBV9	TRBJ1-1	CASSGLGQGAMNTEAFF
TRBV3-1	TRBJ2-2	CASSQPGQAPRGGTGELFF
TRBV5-1	TRBJ1-1	CASSFGGVNTEAFF
TRBV28	TRBJ2-5	CASSLYGTPQRETQYF
TRBV6-5	TRBJ1-5	CASSAGQRANQPQHF
TRBV2	TRBJ2-3	CASSALGLASLGTQYF
TRBV12-3/TRBV12-4	TRBJ2-7	CASSSNRVERQYF
TRBV28	TRBJ2-5	CASSSGQTRETQYF
TRBV29-1	TRBJ2-1	CSVASGTTLSEQFF
TRBV12-3/TRBV12-4	TRBJ2-3	CASMVIGLNTDTQYF
TRBV12-3/TRBV12-4	TRBJ2-3	CATTSQTGGEATQYF
TRBV5-4	TRBJ2-1	CASSWAGTSGNNEQFF
TRBV20-1	TRBJ2-3	CSASGPGGHADTQYF
TRBV10-3	TRBJ1-5	CAISDSGGPNQPQHF
TRBV7-9	TRBJ2-1	CASSLVGTGSSYNEQFF
TRBV20-1	TRBJ1-4	CSATDDRGAEKLFF
TRBV25-1	TRBJ1-5	CASSDDGHQPQHF
TRBV7-7	TRBJ2-6	CASSPTSGANVLTF
TRBV20-1	TRBJ2-4	CSATLKLGAKNIQYF